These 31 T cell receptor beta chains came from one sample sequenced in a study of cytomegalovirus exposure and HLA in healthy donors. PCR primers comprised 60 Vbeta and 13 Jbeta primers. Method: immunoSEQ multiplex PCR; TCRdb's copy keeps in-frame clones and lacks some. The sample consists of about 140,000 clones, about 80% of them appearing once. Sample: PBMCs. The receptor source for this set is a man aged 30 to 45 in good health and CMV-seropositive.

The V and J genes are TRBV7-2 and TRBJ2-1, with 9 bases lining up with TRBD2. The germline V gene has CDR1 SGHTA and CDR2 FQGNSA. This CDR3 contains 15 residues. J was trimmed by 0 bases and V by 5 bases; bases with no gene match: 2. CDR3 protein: CASSVSGSSYNEQFF. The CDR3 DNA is TGTGCCAGCAGCGTTAGCGGGAGCTCCTACAATGAGCAGTTCTTC.

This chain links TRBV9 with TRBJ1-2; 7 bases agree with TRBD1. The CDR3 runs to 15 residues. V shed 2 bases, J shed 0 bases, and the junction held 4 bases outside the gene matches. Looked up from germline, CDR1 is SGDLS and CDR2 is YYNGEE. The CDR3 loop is CASSVDRLPNYGYTF. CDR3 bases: TGTGCCAGCAGCGTGGACAGGTTGCCTAACTATGGCTACACCTTC.

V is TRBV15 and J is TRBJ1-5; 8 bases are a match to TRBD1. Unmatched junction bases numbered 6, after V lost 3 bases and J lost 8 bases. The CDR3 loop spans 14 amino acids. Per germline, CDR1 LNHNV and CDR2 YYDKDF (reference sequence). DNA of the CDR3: TGTGCCACCAGCAGGTGGACAGGGAATGAGCCCCAGCATTTT. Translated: CATSRWTGNEPQHF.

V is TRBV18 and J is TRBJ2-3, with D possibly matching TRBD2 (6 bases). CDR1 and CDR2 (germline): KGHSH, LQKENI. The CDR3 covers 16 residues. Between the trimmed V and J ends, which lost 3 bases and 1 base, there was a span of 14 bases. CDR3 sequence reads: CASSPVRGGGTDTQYF. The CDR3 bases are TGTGCCAGCTCACCGGTCCGGGGAGGAGGCACAGATACGCAGTATTTT.

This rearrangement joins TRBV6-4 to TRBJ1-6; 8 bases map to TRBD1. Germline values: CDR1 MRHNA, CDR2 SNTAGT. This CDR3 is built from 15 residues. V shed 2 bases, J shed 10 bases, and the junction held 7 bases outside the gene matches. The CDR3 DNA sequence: TGTGCCAGCAGTGACCGGACAGGGTTTGGCTCACCCCTCCACTTT. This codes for CASSDRTGFGSPLHF.

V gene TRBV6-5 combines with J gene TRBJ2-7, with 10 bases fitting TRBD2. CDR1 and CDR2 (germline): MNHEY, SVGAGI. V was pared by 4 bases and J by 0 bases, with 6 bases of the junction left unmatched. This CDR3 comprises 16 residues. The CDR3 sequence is CASSSLAGAHSYEQYF. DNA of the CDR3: TGTGCCAGCAGTTCCCTAGCGGGGGCCCACTCCTACGAGCAGTACTTC.

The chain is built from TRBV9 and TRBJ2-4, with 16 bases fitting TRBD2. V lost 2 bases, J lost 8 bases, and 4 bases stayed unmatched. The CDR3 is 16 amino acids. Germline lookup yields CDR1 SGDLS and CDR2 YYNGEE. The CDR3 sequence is CASSVGLAGGPDIQYF. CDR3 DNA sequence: TGTGCCAGCAGCGTGGGACTAGCGGGGGGGCCAGACATTCAGTACTTC.

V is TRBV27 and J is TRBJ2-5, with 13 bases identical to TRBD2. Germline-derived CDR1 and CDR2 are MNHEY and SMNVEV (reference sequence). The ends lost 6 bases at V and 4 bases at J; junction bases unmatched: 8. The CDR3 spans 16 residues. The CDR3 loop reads CASSPRGLAGLETQYF. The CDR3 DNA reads TGTGCCAGCAGCCCAAGGGGACTAGCGGGATTAGAGACCCAGTACTTC.

The CDR3 loop reads CASSNGQGNQPQHF. For the CDR3, the DNA is TGTGCCAGTAGTAACGGACAGGGTAATCAGCCCCAGCATTTT. The chain links TRBV19 to TRBJ1-5; 8 nucleotides agree with TRBD1. Germline CDR1 is LNHDA and CDR2 is SQIVND (reference sequence). This CDR3 is 14 amino acids long. V dropped 4 bases and J dropped 4; count of bases not matched to a gene: 3.

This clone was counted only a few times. This chain's CDR3 is CASTNRRFYNEQFF. The CDR3 nucleotides are TGTGCCAGTACAAACAGGAGATTCTACAATGAGCAGTTCTTC. The chain employs TRBV19 and TRBJ2-1; a possible D gene is TRBD1 (5 bases). CDR3 length equals 14 residues. V gave up 7 bases and J gave up 3 bases, with 13 bases separating them. Germline assignment: CDR1 LNHDA and CDR2 SQIVND (reference sequence). The entire variable domain, with the rest obtained from reference TRBV19 and TRBJ2-1, is as follows: DGGITQSPKYLFRKEGQNVTLSCEQNLNHDAMYWYRQDPGQGLRLIYYSQIVNDFQKGDIAEGYSVSREKKESFPLTVTSAQKNPTAFYLCASTNRRFYNEQFFGPGTRLTVL.

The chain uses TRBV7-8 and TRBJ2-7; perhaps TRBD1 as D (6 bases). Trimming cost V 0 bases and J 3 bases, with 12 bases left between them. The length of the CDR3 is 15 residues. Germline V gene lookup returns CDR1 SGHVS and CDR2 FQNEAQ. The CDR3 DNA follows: TGTGCCAGCAGCTTAGCCACACAGGGTTACTACGAGCAGTACTTC. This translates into CASSLATQGYYEQYF.

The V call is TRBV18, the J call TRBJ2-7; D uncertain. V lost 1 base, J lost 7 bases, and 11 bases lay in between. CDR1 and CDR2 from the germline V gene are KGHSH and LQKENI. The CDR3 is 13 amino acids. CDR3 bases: TGTGCCAGCTCACCACGAGCAGCCGGGGAGCAGTACTTC. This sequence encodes CASSPRAAGEQYF.

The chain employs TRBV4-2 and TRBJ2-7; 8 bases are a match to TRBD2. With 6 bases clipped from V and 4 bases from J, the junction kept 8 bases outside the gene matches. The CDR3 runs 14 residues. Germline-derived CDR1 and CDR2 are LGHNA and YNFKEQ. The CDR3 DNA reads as TGTGCCAGCAGGGCGGTAGCGGGGAGTTACGAGCAGTACTTC. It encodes CASRAVAGSYEQYF.

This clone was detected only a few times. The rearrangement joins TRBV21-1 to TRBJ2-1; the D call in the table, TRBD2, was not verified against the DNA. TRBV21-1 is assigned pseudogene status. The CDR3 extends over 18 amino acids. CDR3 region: CASSLFLPRQNGDNEQFF. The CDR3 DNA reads TGTGCCAGCAGCCTTTTCCTCCCACGGCAGAACGGGGACAATGAGCAGTTCTTC.

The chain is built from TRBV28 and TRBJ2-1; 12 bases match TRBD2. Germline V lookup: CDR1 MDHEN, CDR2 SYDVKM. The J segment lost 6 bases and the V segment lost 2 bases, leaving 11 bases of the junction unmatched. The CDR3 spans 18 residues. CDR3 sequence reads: CASSLRGLAGHPPNEQFF. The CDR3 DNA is TGTGCCAGCAGTTTAAGGGGACTAGCGGGCCACCCTCCCAATGAGCAGTTCTTC. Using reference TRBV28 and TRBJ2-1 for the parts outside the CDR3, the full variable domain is DVKVTQSSRYLVKRTGEKVFLECVQDMDHENMFWYRQDPGLGLRLIYFSYDVKMKEKGDIPEGYSVSREKKERFSLILESASTNQTSMYLCASSLRGLAGHPPNEQFFGPGTRLTVL.

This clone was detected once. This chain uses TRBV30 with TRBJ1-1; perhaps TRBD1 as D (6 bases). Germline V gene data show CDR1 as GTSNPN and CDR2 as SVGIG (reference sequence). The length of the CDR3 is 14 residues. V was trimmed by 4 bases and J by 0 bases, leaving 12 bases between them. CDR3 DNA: TGTGCCTGGACAGGGGTAGGGCTGAACACTGAAGCTTTCTTT. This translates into CAWTGVGLNTEAFF.

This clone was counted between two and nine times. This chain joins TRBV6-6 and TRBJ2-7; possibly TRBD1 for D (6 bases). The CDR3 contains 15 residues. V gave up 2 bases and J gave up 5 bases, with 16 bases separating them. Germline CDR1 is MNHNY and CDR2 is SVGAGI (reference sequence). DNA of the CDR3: TGTGCCAGCAGTTACACAGGGCAACTTTCGAACGAGCAGTACTTC. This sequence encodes CASSYTGQLSNEQYF.

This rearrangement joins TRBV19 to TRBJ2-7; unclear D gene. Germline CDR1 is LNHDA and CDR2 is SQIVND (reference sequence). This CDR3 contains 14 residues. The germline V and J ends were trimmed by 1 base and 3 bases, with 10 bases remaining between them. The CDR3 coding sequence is TGTGCCAGTAGTATAGCCCCAGAATACTACGAGCAGTACTTC. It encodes CASSIAPEYYEQYF.

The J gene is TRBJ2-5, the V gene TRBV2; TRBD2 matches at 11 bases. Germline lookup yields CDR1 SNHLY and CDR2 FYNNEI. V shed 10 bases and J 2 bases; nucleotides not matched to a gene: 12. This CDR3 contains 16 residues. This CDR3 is CANKRTSGPRQETQYF. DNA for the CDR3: TGTGCCAACAAAAGGACTAGCGGGCCCAGGCAAGAGACCCAGTACTTC.

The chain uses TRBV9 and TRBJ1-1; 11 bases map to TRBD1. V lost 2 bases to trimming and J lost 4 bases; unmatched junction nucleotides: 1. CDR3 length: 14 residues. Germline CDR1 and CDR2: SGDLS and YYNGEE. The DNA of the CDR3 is TGTGCCAGCAGCGTTGGGACAGGGGGCACTGAAGCTTTCTTT. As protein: CASSVGTGGTEAFF.

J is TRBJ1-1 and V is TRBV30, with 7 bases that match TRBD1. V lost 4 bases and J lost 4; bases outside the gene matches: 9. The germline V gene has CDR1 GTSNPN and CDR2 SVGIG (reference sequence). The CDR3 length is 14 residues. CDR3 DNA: TGTGCCTGGAATACAGGGGAGTGGATCACTGAAGCTTTCTTT. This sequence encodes CAWNTGEWITEAFF. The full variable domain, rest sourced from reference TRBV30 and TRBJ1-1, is SQTIHQWPATLVQPVGSPLSLECTVEGTSNPNLYWYRQAAGRGLQLLFYSVGIGQISSEVPQNLSASRPQDRQFILSSKKLLLSDSGFYLCAWNTGEWITEAFFGQGTRLTVV.

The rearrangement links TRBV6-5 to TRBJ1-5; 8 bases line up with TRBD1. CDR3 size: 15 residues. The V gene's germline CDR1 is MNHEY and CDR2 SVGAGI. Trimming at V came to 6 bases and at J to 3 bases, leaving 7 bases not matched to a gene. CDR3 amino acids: CASSKDRGFNQPQHF. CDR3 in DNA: TGTGCCAGCAGCAAAGACAGGGGATTCAATCAGCCCCAGCATTTT.

The CDR3 coding sequence is TGTGCCACCAGCAGAGATAGGGTAGCGGGGAGCTACGAGCAGTACTTC. Protein sequence: CATSRDRVAGSYEQYF. V gene TRBV15 combines with J gene TRBJ2-5, with TRBD2 identical over 8 bases. TRBJ2-7 matches the DNA end more closely, so the J call is doubtful. Germline CDR1 LNHNV, CDR2 YYDKDF (reference sequence). This CDR3 region has 16 residues.

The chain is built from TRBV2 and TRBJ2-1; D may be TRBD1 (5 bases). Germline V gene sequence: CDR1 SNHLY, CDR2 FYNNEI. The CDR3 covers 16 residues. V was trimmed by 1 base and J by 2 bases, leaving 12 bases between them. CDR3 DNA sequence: TGTGCCAGCAGTGAAGGTCTCAGGGCCGCCTACAATGAGCAGTTCTTC. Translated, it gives CASSEGLRAAYNEQFF.

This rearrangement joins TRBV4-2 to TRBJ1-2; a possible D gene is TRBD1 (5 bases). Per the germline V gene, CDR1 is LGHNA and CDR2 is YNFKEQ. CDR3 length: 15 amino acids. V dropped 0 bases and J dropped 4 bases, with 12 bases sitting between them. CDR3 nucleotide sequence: TGTGCCAGCAGCCAAGAGACGGGAGGGGCCTATGGCTACACCTTC. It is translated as CASSQETGGAYGYTF.

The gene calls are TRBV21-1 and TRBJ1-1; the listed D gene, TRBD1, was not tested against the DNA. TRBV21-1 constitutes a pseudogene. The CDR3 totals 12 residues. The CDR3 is CASSKTGGEAFF. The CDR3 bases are TGTGCCAGCAGTAAGACAGGAGGTGAAGCTTTCTTT.

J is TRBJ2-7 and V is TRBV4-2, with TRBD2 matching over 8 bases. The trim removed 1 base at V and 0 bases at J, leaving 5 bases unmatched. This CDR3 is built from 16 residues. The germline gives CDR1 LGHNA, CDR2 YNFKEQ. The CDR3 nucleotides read TGTGCCAGCAGCCAAGGAACGGGAGGGAACTCCTACGAGCAGTACTTC. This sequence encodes CASSQGTGGNSYEQYF.

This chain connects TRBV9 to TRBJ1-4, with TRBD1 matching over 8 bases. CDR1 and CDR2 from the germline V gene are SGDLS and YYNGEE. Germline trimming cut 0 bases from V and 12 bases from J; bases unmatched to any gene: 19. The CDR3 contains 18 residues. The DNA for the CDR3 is TGTGCCAGCAGCGTAGAACCCCGGGACAGGTTACTGGGGTTGGAACTGTTTTTT. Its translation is CASSVEPRDRLLGLELFF.

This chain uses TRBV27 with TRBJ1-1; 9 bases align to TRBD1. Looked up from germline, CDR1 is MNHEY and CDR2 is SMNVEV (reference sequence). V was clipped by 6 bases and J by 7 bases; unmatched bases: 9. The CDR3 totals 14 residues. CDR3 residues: CASSTTGGIDEAFF. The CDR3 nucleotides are TGTGCCAGCAGCACGACAGGGGGTATAGATGAAGCTTTCTTT.

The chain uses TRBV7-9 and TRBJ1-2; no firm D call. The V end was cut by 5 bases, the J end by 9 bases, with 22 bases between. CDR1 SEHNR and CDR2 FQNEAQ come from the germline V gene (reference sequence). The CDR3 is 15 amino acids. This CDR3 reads CASSRGRDPGMSYTF. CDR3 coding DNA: TGTGCCAGCAGCAGAGGCCGGGATCCCGGAATGAGCTACACCTTC.

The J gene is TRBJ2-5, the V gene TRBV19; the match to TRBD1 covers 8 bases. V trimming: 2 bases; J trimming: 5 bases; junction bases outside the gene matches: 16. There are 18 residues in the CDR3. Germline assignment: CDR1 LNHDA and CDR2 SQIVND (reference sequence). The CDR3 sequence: CASSIRGRYQGARETQYF. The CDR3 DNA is TGTGCCAGTAGTATAAGGGGCCGCTATCAGGGGGCTAGGGAGACCCAGTACTTC.